Below are 19 T cell receptor beta chains sequenced from a single sample in a study of vaccination and CD4 T cells after COVID-19 (dated 2022 in TCRdb). Explained via the paper, the treatment or condition label denotes: roughly 11-day PBMC culture with coronavirus spike peptide pools or control peptides (ViraFEST assay). These receptors lack a known antigen. Receptors were amplified or captured by PCR. These reads were obtained on an Illumina iSeq 100. TCR sequencing of DNA from cultured CD4+ T cells used the Oncomine TCR Beta short-read assay at the Johns Hopkins FTIC core. TCRdb applied fastp at Q25 and MiXCR to the public reads, then kept only in-frame beta chains. Every CDR3 protein is listed once, alongside the most common genes and DNA of its rows. The table for this sample lists roughly 13,000 distinct CDR3 sequences; 65% to 75% of them were counted only once. Of the sample, around 31% is held by the ten largest clones.

Sequencing was carried out using CD4+ T cells from blood, cultured in vitro. The receptors stem from a human donor who had recovered from COVID-19.

This sequence joins TRBV7-2 and TRBJ2-7; D call uncertain. The CDR3 is 14 residues long. The V gene lost 5 bases and the J gene lost 5 bases, with 16 bases spanning the gap. CDR1 SGHTA and CDR2 FQGNSA come from the germline V gene. CDR3 DNA: TGTGCCAGCAGCCAAACGCGAGAGACCCACGAGCAGTACTTC. Protein product: CASSQTRETHEQYF.

V usage is TRBV20-1 and J usage is TRBJ1-1, with D possibly matching TRBD1 (5 bases). Germline V gene data show CDR1 as DFQATT and CDR2 as SNEGSKA (reference sequence). Trimming left V 2 bases short and J 3 bases short, with 13 bases between. There are 14 residues in the CDR3. The DNA of the CDR3 is TGCAGTGCTAGAATCCGGGGGGACGACACTGAAGCTTTCTTT. Amino acid sequence: CSARIRGDDTEAFF.

This clonotype was recorded a few times. The genes are TRBV20-1 and TRBJ1-5; no clear D gene. With 3 bases removed from V and 4 bases from J, the gap between germline ends came to 16 bases. From germline, CDR1 is DFQATT and CDR2 SNEGSKA (reference sequence). The CDR3 length is 15 residues. CDR3 nucleotides: TGCAGTGCTAGTCCCAGACCCTCCGGGAATCAGCCCCAGCATTTT. It encodes CSASPRPSGNQPQHF.

The V gene is TRBV29-1, the J gene TRBJ2-2, with D possibly TRBD1 on 6 matching bases. CDR1 is SQVTM and CDR2 is ANQGSEA in the germline V gene. The CDR3 is 14 amino acids. The V end lost 7 bases, the J end lost 6 bases, and 18 bases lay between the germline ends. The CDR3 protein is CSARWGPIAGELFF. The CDR3 DNA follows: TGCAGCGCCCGGTGGGGGCCTATTGCCGGGGAGCTGTTTTTT.

V gene TRBV7-3 combines with J gene TRBJ2-1; D is undetermined. CDR1 and CDR2 (germline): SGHTA, FQGTGA. Trimming took off 2 bases at V and 6 bases at J, with 11 bases between the two ends. The CDR3 loop spans 14 amino acids. CDR3 nucleotide sequence: TGTGCCAGCAGCTTAGGCGATTCAGGCAATGAGCAGTTCTTC. This codes for CASSLGDSGNEQFF.

The chain employs TRBV5-4 and TRBJ1-2; a weak D match, TRBD1 (6 bases). The CDR3 covers 12 residues. The germline CDR1 and CDR2 sequences are SGHNT and YYREEE (reference sequence). Trimming left V 5 bases short and J 8 bases short, with 13 bases between. CDR3 nucleotides: TGTGCCAGCAGGGACAGCGGATGGGGCTACACCTTC. It codes for CASRDSGWGYTF.

This chain links TRBV7-2 with TRBJ2-7; 7 bases fit TRBD2. Germline V gene lookup returns CDR1 SGHTA and CDR2 FQGNSA. Trimming removed 4 bases from V and 3 bases from J; junction bases left unmatched: 6. This CDR3 has 14 amino acids. The DNA for the CDR3 is TGTGCCAGCAGCTCTTCGACTAGCCGCTACGAGCAGTACTTC. It yields the protein CASSSSTSRYEQYF.

J is TRBJ2-7 and V is TRBV28; 12 positions agree with TRBD2. The CDR3 loop spans 15 amino acids. Germline V lookup: CDR1 MDHEN, CDR2 SYDVKM. The V gene end was trimmed by 6 bases and the J gene end by 4 bases; junction bases not matched to a gene: 7. As DNA, the CDR3 is TGTGCCAGCAGGACTAGCGGGAGTGGTGGGTACGAGCAGTACTTC. Its translation: CASRTSGSGGYEQYF.

This chain uses TRBV15 with TRBJ2-1; maybe TRBD2 (7 bases). Trimming stripped 1 base from V and 5 bases from J, with 18 bases between. Germline lookup yields CDR1 LNHNV and CDR2 YYDKDF (reference sequence). The CDR3 is 17 residues long. CDR3 nucleotide sequence: TGTGCCACCAGCAGAGGGGGGGCAGGACTAGAAGACAATGAGCAGTTCTTC. The encoded protein is CATSRGGAGLEDNEQFF.

On this clonotype itself: The germline gene is not matched at one end of the junction; a read error may be the cause. V is TRBV15 and J is TRBJ1-5, with D uncertain. This CDR3 region has 13 residues. CDR1 is LNHNV and CDR2 is YYDKDF in the germline V gene (reference sequence). CDR3 sequence reads: CTTSGRSNQPQHF. In nucleotides, the CDR3 is TGTACCACCTCTGGACGGAGCAATCAGCCCCAGCATTTT.

The chain combines TRBV28 with TRBJ1-2; D gene uncertain. Deletions cut 11 bases from V and 4 bases from J, with 11 bases between. From germline, CDR1 is MDHEN and CDR2 SYDVKM. There are 11 residues in the CDR3. This chain's CDR3 is CAGSPSYGYTF. The CDR3 DNA reads as TGTGCCGGCTCTCCCTCCTATGGCTACACCTTC.

The rearrangement uses TRBV19 and TRBJ2-5; possibly TRBD1 for D (6 bases). Germline V gene data show CDR1 as LNHDA and CDR2 as SQIVND (reference sequence). The ends were cut back, 4 bases at V and 5 bases at J, with 14 bases in the middle. The CDR3 extends over 14 amino acids. DNA of the CDR3: TGTGCCAGTAGTACCTCCAGGGGTGGGGAGACCCAGTACTTC. This encodes CASSTSRGGETQYF.

In this sample, this clonotype turned up a few times. This chain links TRBV4-2 with TRBJ2-5; D is uncertain. Germline assignment: CDR1 LGHNA and CDR2 YNFKEQ. There are 14 residues in the CDR3. V dropped 6 bases and J dropped 2 bases, with 13 bases sitting between them. DNA of the CDR3: TGTGCCAGCAGTCTCGTCGAAGGGCAAGAGACCCAGTACTTC. Its translation: CASSLVEGQETQYF.

This clonotype is classed as large. The rearrangement uses TRBV2 and TRBJ2-7; TRBD1 is a possible D gene (5 bases). The CDR3 contains 12 residues. Trimming left V 6 bases short and J 3 bases short, with 9 bases between. Looked up from germline, CDR1 is SNHLY and CDR2 is FYNNEI. CDR3 in amino acids: CASRTDNYEQYF. As DNA, the CDR3 is TGTGCCAGCAGGACAGATAACTACGAGCAGTACTTC.

This clonotype was picked up a small number of times. The gene calls are TRBV7-2 and TRBJ2-3; possible D gene TRBD1, 5 bases. The CDR3 sequence is 15 residues long. Deletions cut 5 bases from V and 0 bases from J, with 12 bases between. Germline CDR1 is SGHTA and CDR2 is FQGNSA. CDR3 sequence: CASSVVGVSTDTQYF. The CDR3 nucleotides read TGTGCCAGCAGCGTGGTAGGGGTGAGCACAGATACGCAGTATTTT.

The rearrangement joins TRBV19 to TRBJ1-5, with unresolved D. The V gene lost 1 base and the J gene lost 3 bases, with 4 bases spanning the gap. The CDR3 is 13 amino acids. Germline lookup yields CDR1 LNHDA and CDR2 SQIVND (reference sequence). CDR3 protein: CASSIGPNQPQHF. CDR3 coding DNA: TGTGCCAGTAGTATAGGACCCAATCAGCCCCAGCATTTT.

The J gene is TRBJ2-2, the V gene TRBV24-1, with TRBD2 identical over 12 bases. The CDR3 sequence is 18 residues long. The germline V gene has CDR1 KGHDR and CDR2 SFDVKD. V trimming: 0 bases; J trimming: 5 bases; junction bases outside the gene matches: 6. In nucleotides, the CDR3 is TGTGCCACCAGTGATTTGGTGCTAGCGGGAGGGAAGACCGGGGAGCTGTTTTTT. Its protein is CATSDLVLAGGKTGELFF.

DNA of the CDR3: TGTGCCAGCAGCACTATGGACCGGTCGATCTATGGCTACACCTTC. It codes for CASSTMDRSIYGYTF. The gene calls are TRBV11-2 and TRBJ1-2; D not certain. The CDR3 consists of 15 residues. V gave up 5 bases and J gave up 4 bases, with 17 bases separating them. Germline V CDR1 and CDR2: SGHAT, FQNNGV.

In its sample, this clonotype was seen a few times. The chain combines TRBV20-1 with TRBJ2-3; D is undetermined. Between the trimmed V and J ends, which lost 1 base and 2 bases, there was a span of 7 bases. CDR3 length: 13 residues. CDR1 and CDR2 from the germline V gene are DFQATT and SNEGSKA (reference sequence). CDR3 protein: CSARGRDTDTQYF. The CDR3 nucleotides read TGCAGTGCTAGAGGGCGAGACACAGATACGCAGTATTTT.